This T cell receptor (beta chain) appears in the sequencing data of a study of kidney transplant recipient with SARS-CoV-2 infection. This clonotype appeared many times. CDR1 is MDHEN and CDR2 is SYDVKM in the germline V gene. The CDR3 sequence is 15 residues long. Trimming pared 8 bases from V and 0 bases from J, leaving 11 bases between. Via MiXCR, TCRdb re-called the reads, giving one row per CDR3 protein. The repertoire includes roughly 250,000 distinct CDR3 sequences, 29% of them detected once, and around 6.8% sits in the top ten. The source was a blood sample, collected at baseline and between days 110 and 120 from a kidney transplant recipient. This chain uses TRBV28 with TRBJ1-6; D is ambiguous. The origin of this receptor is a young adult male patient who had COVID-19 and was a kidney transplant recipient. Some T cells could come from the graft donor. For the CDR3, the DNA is TGTGCCAGCTTCTCTGGGAGCTCCTATAATTCACCCCTCCACTTT. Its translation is CASFSGSSYNSPLHF.